One sample yielded the 2 T cell receptor beta chains listed below, sequenced in a study of blood T cell repertoires in COVID-19. TCRdb keeps only in-frame clones here, not all; method: immunoSEQ multiplex PCR. The sample has some 170,000 clones; 70% to 90% are singletons. The source material was peripheral blood. These receptors were obtained from a human donor in a cohort sampled during active COVID-19.

Here the CDR3 reads CASRRETGGSGGYTF. For the CDR3, the DNA is TGTGCCAGTAGGAGGGAGACAGGGGGAAGCGGTGGCTACACCTTC. The rearrangement links TRBV19 to TRBJ1-2, with 9 bases identical to TRBD1. Germline V gene data show CDR1 as LNHDA and CDR2 as SQIVND (reference sequence). There are 15 residues in the CDR3. Trimming at V came to 6 bases and at J to 7 bases, leaving 12 bases not matched to a gene.

This chain uses TRBV12-5 with TRBJ1-6; tentative D call: TRBD1 (5 bases). The CDR3 extends over 15 amino acids. Trimming shortened V by 5 bases and J by 7 bases, and 15 bases separated the two germline ends. CDR1 is LGHNT, CDR2 FRNRAP, per germline. The CDR3 region is CASGPEWGLNSPLHF. The CDR3 DNA reads as TGTGCTAGTGGTCCCGAGTGGGGACTCAATTCACCCCTCCACTTT.